This T cell receptor beta chain was recorded in a study of control samples from healthy donors and cancer patients. TCRdb keeps only in-frame clones here, not all; method: immunoSEQ multiplex PCR. This specimen shows around 190,000 clones; the ten leading clones hold roughly 2%. The CDR3 loop spans 15 amino acids. Trimming left V 2 bases short and J 0 bases short, with 5 bases between. The germline CDR1 and CDR2 sequences are MNHNS and SASEGT. The chain carries TRBV6-1 and TRBJ2-6; D gene uncertain. The sequence came from a woman in her 30s in good health. The specimen sequenced was blood. Here the CDR3 DNA reads TGTGCCAGCAGTGAATCGGACTCTGGGGCCAACGTCCTGACTTTC. It encodes CASSESDSGANVLTF.